This TCR beta chain was captured by sequencing in a study of shared clonotypes between healthy human individuals. Study findings and constraints: Measured sharing among donors was expected to vary with sequencing depth. Several donors held approximately 4.6% of naive CD4 clonotypes in common.

CD45RO+ cells were combined with CCR7-negative CD45RA+ TemRA cells to form CD8 memory. V lost 2 bases, J lost 8 bases, and 16 bases lay in between. The CDR3 runs to 16 residues. Germline loops: CDR1 MDHEN, CDR2 SYDVKM. Using immunoSEQ multiplex PCR, the repertoire was profiled, and TCRdb retains in-frame clones only, with some absent. The sample carries a few hundred thousand clones, about nine tenths recorded once. Concerning this clone itself: Its antigen is not known.

This receptor was taken from a man between 18 and 29 years old in good health. The rearrangement uses TRBV28 and TRBJ1-6, with TRBD1 as a possible D gene (6 bases). Sequencing was done on a sample of memory CD8+ T cells sorted from blood. Subset denoted: CD45RO+ cells pooled with CCR7-negative TemRA cells. DNA for the CDR3: TGTGCCAGCAGTTTAATCGGCAGGGGTGGGCATTCACCCCTCCACTTT. Amino acid sequence: CASSLIGRGGHSPLHF.